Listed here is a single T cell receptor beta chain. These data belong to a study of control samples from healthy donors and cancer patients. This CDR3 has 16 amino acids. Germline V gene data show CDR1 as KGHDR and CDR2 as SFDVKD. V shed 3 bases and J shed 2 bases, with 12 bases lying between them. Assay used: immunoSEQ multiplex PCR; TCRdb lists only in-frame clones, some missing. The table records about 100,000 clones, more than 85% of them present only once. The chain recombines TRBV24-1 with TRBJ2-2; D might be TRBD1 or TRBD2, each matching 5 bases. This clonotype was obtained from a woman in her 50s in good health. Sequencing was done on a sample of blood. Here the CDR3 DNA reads TGTGCCACCAGTGATCATCGGGGCCTCAACACCGGGGAGCTGTTTTTT. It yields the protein CATSDHRGLNTGELFF.